A selection of T cell receptor beta chains follows, all from one sample in a study of T-cell memory formation after mild COVID-19. One entry per CDR3 protein, called by TCRdb with MiXCR from the 5' RACE reads. The profile shows under 450,000 distinct CDR3 sequences, more than 20% of them singletons. Sequencing used PBMCs or a T cell subset sorted from them (not recorded which). The receptors shown here come from a man between 18 and 29 years old who had mild COVID-19 (a few samples of this study predate the infection). Cell type and time point are not known. Both conserved end residues are part of each CDR3. D genes are given only for firm matches. Expanded clones are given a class, and other clones once, few, many or no size at all.

TRBJ2-1	TRBD1	few	TRBV6-5	CASRVDRGAGEQFF	TGTGCCAGCAGAGTGGACAGGGGTGCAGGTGAGCAGTTCTTC
TRBJ2-3	.	few	TRBV7-3	CASSTGTSGGDTQYF	TGTGCCAGCAGCACAGGGACCAGTGGAGGAGATACGCAGTATTTT
TRBJ1-3	.	.	TRBV6-5	CASSTGTRGNTIYF	TGTGCCAGCAGTACTGGGACCCGAGGAAACACCATATATTTT
TRBJ1-2	.	.	TRBV2	CASSPRTSGYTF	TGTGCCAGCAGTCCGCGGACATCTGGCTACACCTTC
TRBJ1-3	.	few	TRBV12-3/TRBV12-4	CASTGGSSGNTIYF	TGTGCCAGCACCGGGGGAAGCTCTGGAAACACCATATATTTT
TRBJ1-1	.	.	TRBV5-1	CASSPDRMTTEAFF	TGCGCCAGCAGCCCGGATAGGATGACCACTGAAGCTTTCTTT
TRBJ1-5	.	.	TRBV27	CASSRSRDWGQPQHF	TGTGCCAGCAGCCGCAGCCGGGACTGGGGTCAGCCCCAGCATTTT
TRBJ2-1	.	few	TRBV15	CATSRPIDYNEQFF	TGTGCCACCAGCAGACCCATCGACTACAATGAGCAGTTCTTC
TRBJ2-7	.	.	TRBV6-1	CASTSGGASSYEQYF	TGTGCCAGCACCTCAGGAGGGGCCAGCTCCTACGAGCAGTACTTC
TRBJ2-3	.	many	TRBV18	CASSPPGGGTDTQYF	TGTGCCAGCTCACCACCCGGTGGGGGCACAGATACGCAGTATTTT
TRBJ2-7	.	.	TRBV28	CASGAGTPYEQYF	TGTGCCAGCGGGGCCGGGACACCCTACGAGCAGTACTTC
TRBJ2-7	TRBD2	few	TRBV7-2	CASSWVSGGLSYEQYF	TGTGCCAGCAGCTGGGTAAGCGGGGGGCTCTCCTACGAGCAGTACTTC
TRBJ2-1	.	few	TRBV11-2	CASSLGDYQFF	TGTGCCAGCAGCCTAGGAGATTACCAGTTCTTC
TRBJ1-6	.	.	TRBV4-3	CASSPLTVGSSPLHF	TGCGCCAGCAGCCCACTCACAGTGGGCTCGTCACCCCTCCACTTT
TRBJ1-2	.	.	TRBV6-5	CASSGGLGYTF	TGTGCCAGCAGCGGGGGACTTGGCTACACCTTC
TRBJ2-5	.	few	TRBV12-3/TRBV12-4	CASIPSVRGSGQETQYF	TGTGCCAGCATCCCTAGTGTCCGGGGTTCAGGCCAAGAGACCCAGTACTTC
TRBJ2-3	TRBD1	.	TRBV20-1	CSAGPGQGPTDTQYF	TGCAGTGCTGGCCCGGGACAGGGACCCACAGATACGCAGTATTTT
TRBJ2-5	.	few	TRBV20-1	CSVVTRVETQYF	TGCAGTGTTGTTACCAGGGTGGAGACCCAGTACTTC
TRBJ2-2	.	few	TRBV18	CASTPQSVYTGELFF	TGTGCCAGCACCCCCCAGTCCGTGTACACCGGGGAGCTGTTTTTT
TRBJ1-2	TRBD1	once	TRBV7-2	CASSMGQGASSYGYTF	TGTGCCAGCAGCATGGGACAGGGCGCCTCTAGCTATGGCTACACCTTC
TRBJ2-7	TRBD1	.	TRBV29-1	CSVEGGPYEQYF	TGCAGCGTGGAAGGGGGCCCCTACGAGCAGTACTTC
TRBJ2-3	.	few	TRBV7-9	CASSLVPRRTDTQYF	TGTGCCAGCAGCTTAGTTCCTCGTCGGACAGATACGCAGTATTTT
TRBJ1-5	TRBD1	once	TRBV6-2/TRBV6-3	CASSYPATGVGNQPQHF	TGTGCCAGCAGTTACCCAGCTACAGGGGTGGGCAATCAGCCCCAGCATTTT
TRBJ2-5	TRBD1	few	TRBV7-9	CASSLYRGRVQETQYF	TGTGCCAGCAGCTTATACAGGGGTAGGGTCCAAGAGACCCAGTACTTC
TRBJ2-4	.	.	TRBV3-1	CASSQERVVGIQYF	TGTGCCAGCAGCCAAGAACGCGTGGTAGGCATTCAGTACTTC
TRBJ1-1	.	.	TRBV3-1	CASRALITPNTEAFF	TGTGCCTCGAGGGCCCTAATTACGCCTAACACTGAAGCTTTCTTT
TRBJ2-2	.	.	TRBV30	CAWSVQGLGELFF	TGTGCCTGGAGTGTACAGGGTCTCGGGGAGCTGTTTTTT
TRBJ2-4	.	few	TRBV12-3/TRBV12-4	CASRGARFEDIQYF	TGTGCCAGCAGGGGAGCTAGGTTCGAGGACATTCAGTACTTC
TRBJ2-5	TRBD1	.	TRBV6-2/TRBV6-3	CASSLIGTEETQYF	TGTGCCAGCAGTTTGATAGGGACAGAAGAGACCCAGTACTTC
TRBJ2-3	.	few	TRBV7-2	CASSLVGGGNF	.
TRBJ2-2	.	few	TRBV15	CATSGDLDSWGGELFF	TGTGCCACCAGCGGGGACTTGGACTCATGGGGCGGGGAGCTGTTTTTT
TRBJ1-1	.	many	TRBV6-6	CASSYGNRGRENTEAFF	TGTGCCAGCAGTTACGGAAATCGGGGCAGGGAGAACACTGAAGCTTTCTTT
TRBJ2-2	.	many	TRBV28	CASSLQLYNTGELFF	TGTGCCAGCAGCCTACAGCTATACAACACCGGGGAGCTGTTTTTT
TRBJ2-2	.	few	TRBV7-9	CASSLVRGELGTGELFF	TGTGCCAGCAGCTTAGTACGGGGCGAGCTCGGCACCGGGGAGCTGTTTTTT
TRBJ2-5	.	.	TRBV6-6	CASSYSGSQTQYF	TGTGCCAGCAGTTACTCTGGCAGCCAGACCCAGTACTTC
TRBJ2-1	TRBD1	.	TRBV6-1	CASSRDRAANEQFF	TGTGCCAGCAGCCGGGACAGGGCGGCGAATGAGCAGTTCTTC
TRBJ1-2	.	few	TRBV7-9	CASSLSNGAYGYTF	TGTGCCAGCAGCCTCTCGAACGGAGCCTATGGCTACACCTTC
TRBJ2-3	.	.	TRBV28	CASLGITDTQYF	TGTGCCAGCCTTGGGATTACAGATACGCAGTATTTT
TRBJ1-3	.	few	TRBV7-2	CASSLGPDGNTIYF	TGTGCCAGCAGCCTAGGCCCAGATGGAAACACCATATATTTT
TRBJ1-5	.	.	TRBV20-1	CSARADSNQPQHF	TGCAGTGCTAGGGCGGACAGCAATCAGCCCCAGCATTTT
TRBJ1-5	.	.	TRBV12-3/TRBV12-4	CASTRGGGSANQPQHF	TGTGCCAGCACCAGAGGGGGAGGGAGTGCAAATCAGCCCCAGCATTTT
TRBJ2-3	.	.	TRBV28	CASSLGQRTDTQYF	TGTGCCAGCAGTTTGGGGCAGCGCACAGATACGCAGTATTTT
TRBJ1-6	TRBD1	.	TRBV12-3/TRBV12-4	CASSRTGTGNSPLHF	TGTGCCAGCAGCCGGACCGGGACAGGGAATTCACCCCTCCACTTT
TRBJ1-2	.	.	TRBV7-2	CASSLVPGANYGYTF	TGTGCCAGCAGCTTAGTTCCGGGGGCAAACTATGGCTACACCTTC
TRBJ2-3	TRBD2	.	TRBV7-9	CASSRASGPRDTQYF	TGTGCCAGCAGCCGCGCTAGCGGCCCTCGAGATACGCAGTATTTT
TRBJ1-4	TRBD1	.	TRBV5-1	CASSLQGAFEKLFF	TGCGCCAGCAGCTTACAGGGGGCTTTTGAAAAACTGTTTTTT
TRBJ1-2	.	.	TRBV7-9	CASSLDERGYGYTF	TGTGCCAGCAGCCTAGACGAACGGGGCTATGGCTACACCTTC
TRBJ2-7	TRBD2	few	TRBV5-6	CASSLGLAEYEQYF	TGTGCCAGCAGCTTAGGACTAGCGGAATACGAGCAGTACTTC